Listed below are T cell receptor beta chains from one sample, sequenced in a study of blood T cell repertoires in COVID-19. Measured with immunoSEQ multiplex PCR; TCRdb has only the in-frame clones, and not every one. The sample has around 250,000 clones, roughly 85% seen once; the top ten hold approximately 5.1%. The sample comprised peripheral blood. The source of these receptors is a man aged 50 or older with active or convalescent COVID-19. Both conserved end residues are part of each CDR3.

J,V,CDR3
TRBJ1-2,TRBV28,CASSPLGRGGYTF
TRBJ1-2,TRBV28,CASRPGQGADGYGYTF
TRBJ2-1,TRBV18,CASSPPSGTYNEQFF
TRBJ1-1,TRBV6-5,CASSRRQGEAFF
TRBJ2-1,TRBV28,CASILGAGGPHNEQFF
TRBJ1-2,TRBV7-9,CASSLWEGRSERIYGYTF
TRBJ2-3,TRBV29-1,CSVEGGVTFADTQYF
TRBJ1-4,TRBV7-9,CASSHRGGNEKLFF
TRBJ1-6,TRBV6-5,CASSYQGQGSPLHF
TRBJ1-5,TRBV28,CASKNGARGPQHF
TRBJ2-2,TRBV11-2,CASSPSGAWGELFF
TRBJ1-5,TRBV19,CASSTQIPYSNQPQHF
TRBJ1-2,TRBV29-1,CSVEGTGNYGYTF
TRBJ1-1,TRBV7-9,CASSERLTEAFF
TRBJ2-5,TRBV5-6,CASSSGGTQYF
TRBJ1-2,TRBV5-6,CASSLGTGSLYGYTF
TRBJ2-7,TRBV6-5,CASSFRRGIPYEQYF
TRBJ1-2,TRBV7-9,CASSLAGIYGYTF
TRBJ2-3,TRBV19,CASKDAGGPGTDTQYF
TRBJ1-3,TRBV30,CAWSPNRGGGNTIYF
TRBJ1-4,TRBV25-1,CASSSYSATNEKLFF
TRBJ2-1,TRBV30,CAWSVGTSGSNEQFF
TRBJ2-5,TRBV4-2,CASSPGLAEIQETQYF
TRBJ1-1,TRBV11-2,CASSLLLTGSGTEAFF
TRBJ2-1,TRBV30,CAWSATGSGNYNEQFF
TRBJ1-1,TRBV6-1,CASSPTGGEAFF
TRBJ1-3,TRBV7-8,CASSIMGQGTGNTIYF
TRBJ1-3,TRBV3-1/TRBV3-2,CASSQLLLTTGASSGNTIYF
TRBJ2-1,TRBV5-1,CASSASDKPHPHYNEQFF
TRBJ1-4,TRBV18,CASSQGRPENEKLFF
TRBJ2-7,TRBV19,CASSDNRIYEQYF
TRBJ1-2,TRBV5-1,CASSFVPGTDNNNYGYTF
TRBJ2-7,TRBV27,CASSFSTRGSPYF
TRBJ1-4,TRBV18,CASSPRRIGAATNEKLFF
TRBJ2-5,TRBV27,CASSSRTSGSPRFTQYF
TRBJ2-7,TRBV29-1,CSVRTGGNEQYF
TRBJ2-7,TRBV25-1,CASTRGSTGNEQYF
TRBJ2-1,TRBV15,CATSRGSGSHEQFF
TRBJ2-2,TRBV19,CASSTVAGGGTGELFF